This section outlines one T cell receptor (beta chain) sequence together with its context. The V and J ends lost 2 bases and 2 bases respectively, with 10 bases between them. Per the germline V gene, CDR1 is MNHEY and CDR2 is SMNVEV (reference sequence). This CDR3 is built from 14 residues. These data belong to a study of control samples from healthy donors and cancer patients. Clones were sequenced by immunoSEQ multiplex PCR, and TCRdb holds only the in-frame ones, with some missing. The sample includes about 130,000 clones, just under 95% of them seen just once. The V and J genes are TRBV27 and TRBJ2-7, with D possibly called TRBD1 or TRBD2 (6 bases each). The clonotype was recovered from a man between 60 and 70 years old with colorectal cancer. Sequenced input: PBMCs. CDR3 bases: TGTGCCAGCAGTTTAACCCGGGGGCCCTACGAGCAGTACTTC. Its translation: CASSLTRGPYEQYF.